These 16 T cell receptor beta chains were sequenced from one sample in a study of blood T cell repertoires in COVID-19. The data were produced by immunoSEQ multiplex PCR, yet TCRdb's version contains in-frame clones alone and is incomplete. Of about 190,000 clones in the sample, 80% to 90% were seen once. Sequencing was carried out using peripheral blood. Receptors were obtained from a woman aged 18-35 years who had recovered from COVID-19.

V gene TRBV6-5 combines with J gene TRBJ1-1; no clear D. Trimming left V 3 bases short and J 4 bases short, with 9 bases between. This CDR3 contains 13 residues. Germline V gene data show CDR1 as MNHEY and CDR2 as SVGAGI. The CDR3 sequence is CASSYGQVTEAFF. DNA of the CDR3: TGTGCCAGCAGTTATGGGCAGGTCACTGAAGCTTTCTTT.

The V and J genes are TRBV4-3 and TRBJ2-5, with TRBD1 matching over 8 bases. V lost 0 bases and J lost 1; bases outside the gene matches: 4. From germline, CDR1 is LGHNA and CDR2 YSLEER. There are 16 residues in the CDR3. The CDR3 sequence: CASSQDRGTGQETQYF. The CDR3 DNA sequence: TGCGCCAGCAGCCAAGATCGGGGGACAGGCCAAGAGACCCAGTACTTC.

The chain uses TRBV10-3 and TRBJ1-2; tentatively, D is TRBD1 (6 bases). The CDR3 consists of 13 residues. The germline CDR1 and CDR2 sequences are ENHRY and SYGVKD. V lost 3 bases and J lost 5, with 10 bases in between. The CDR3 nucleotides read TGTGCCATCAGTGATCCAGGGGTATATGGCTACACCTTC. Residues: CAISDPGVYGYTF.

The genes are TRBV7-9 and TRBJ2-3; D unclear. The germline gives CDR1 SEHNR, CDR2 FQNEAQ (reference sequence). This CDR3 is 14 amino acids long. Trimming took off 0 bases at V and 9 bases at J, with 13 bases between the two ends. For the CDR3, the DNA is TGTGCCAGCAGCTTAGCGTCGCGCCCGAAGACGCAGTATTTT. Its protein product is CASSLASRPKTQYF. Based on the CDR3 plus reference TRBV7-9 and TRBJ2-3, the full variable domain is DTGVSQNPRHKITKRGQNVTFRCDPISEHNRLYWYRQTLGQGPEFLTYFQNEAQLEKSRLLSDRFSAERPKGSFSTLEIQRTEQGDSAMYLCASSLASRPKTQYFGPGTRLTVL.

V is TRBV4-1 and J is TRBJ1-1, with TRBD1 matching 7 bases. The CDR3 runs 14 residues. Germline V gene sequence: CDR1 MGHRA, CDR2 YSYEKL. The junction had 8 bases not matched to a gene; V was cut back by 4 bases and J by 6 bases. This CDR3 reads CASSLAGTDAEAFF. CDR3 sequence (DNA): TGCGCCAGCAGCCTTGCCGGGACAGACGCTGAAGCTTTCTTT.

The gene calls are TRBV9 and TRBJ2-6; D is unclear. The CDR3 is made up of 16 amino acids. Germline-derived CDR1 and CDR2 are SGDLS and YYNGEE. Trimming removed 2 bases from V and 0 bases from J, with 9 bases in between. Written as DNA, the CDR3 is TGTGCCAGCAGCGTGCAGGTGAACTCTGGGGCCAACGTCCTGACTTTC. Its translation is CASSVQVNSGANVLTF.

The chain couples TRBV9 to TRBJ2-1; D gene ambiguous. V was trimmed by 0 bases and J by 6 bases, leaving 10 bases between them. The CDR3 has 14 residues. Per germline, CDR1 SGDLS and CDR2 YYNGEE. The CDR3 DNA reads as TGTGCCAGCAGCGTAGTTGTCGCGCCCAATGAGCAGTTCTTC. Its protein is CASSVVVAPNEQFF.

V is TRBV3-1 (or the pseudogene TRBV3-2) and J is TRBJ2-1, with D tentatively TRBD2 (6 bases). Trimming removed 1 base from V and 4 bases from J, with 23 bases in between. The CDR3 length is 19 residues. Germline CDR1 and CDR2: LGHDT and YNNKEL (reference sequence). The DNA of the CDR3 is TGTGCCAGCAGCCAAGCATCGCCGAGAGAGGGAGGATCTTACAATGAGCAGTTCTTC. Amino acid sequence: CASSQASPREGGSYNEQFF.

The chain combines TRBV4-1 with TRBJ1-5, with D possibly being TRBD1 (5 bases). V shed 4 bases and J shed 2 bases, with 9 bases lying between them. This CDR3 has 14 residues. The germline V gene has CDR1 MGHRA and CDR2 YSYEKL. The CDR3 sequence: CASSPREGNQPQHF. DNA of the CDR3: TGCGCCAGCAGCCCCAGGGAGGGCAATCAGCCCCAGCATTTT.

J is TRBJ1-3 and V is TRBV9; possibly TRBD1 for D (6 bases). Germline CDR1 and CDR2: SGDLS and YYNGEE. V was shortened by 4 bases and J by 1 base, with 15 bases between the two germline ends. The CDR3 is 16 residues long. Written as DNA, the CDR3 is TGTGCCAGCAGCCCCCCCGCAGGGGCTTCTGGAAACACCATATATTTT. Amino acids: CASSPPAGASGNTIYF. The entire variable domain, with the rest obtained from reference TRBV9 and TRBJ1-3, is as follows: DSGVTQTPKHLITATGQRVTLRCSPRSGDLSVYWYQQSLDQGLQFLIQYYNGEERAKGNILERFSAQQFPDLHSELNLSSLELGDSALYFCASSPPAGASGNTIYFGEGSWLTVV.

The rearrangement uses TRBV29-1 and TRBJ2-1; TRBD2 matches at 8 bases. With V trimmed by 4 bases and J by 6 bases, 5 bases remained unmatched. The germline CDR1 and CDR2 sequences are SQVTM and ANQGSEA. The CDR3 has 13 residues. This CDR3 is CSVARLAGNEQFF. The CDR3, as DNA: TGCAGCGTTGCCCGGCTAGCGGGCAATGAGCAGTTCTTC.

The rearrangement uses TRBV12-3 or TRBV12-4 and TRBJ1-2; D is ambiguous. Trimming removed 3 bases at V and 3 bases at J, with 8 bases between. The CDR3 has 13 residues. The CDR3 DNA sequence: TGTGCCAGCAGTTTTTCAGGTGACTATGGCTACACCTTC. It yields the protein CASSFSGDYGYTF.

The V and J genes are TRBV9 and TRBJ2-1; possible D gene TRBD1, 6 bases. With 0 bases removed from V and 4 bases from J, the gap between germline ends came to 14 bases. Germline CDR1 reads SGDLS; CDR2 reads YYNGEE. The CDR3 consists of 16 residues. The CDR3 region has the DNA TGTGCCAGCAGCGTAGCTCCAGGGGCCCCTTACAATGAGCAGTTCTTC. The encoded protein is CASSVAPGAPYNEQFF.

This rearrangement joins TRBV5-8 to TRBJ1-4; maybe TRBD1 (6 bases). The CDR3 is 15 amino acids. With 0 bases removed from V and 5 bases from J, the gap between germline ends came to 11 bases. The germline V gene encodes CDR1 SGHTS and CDR2 YDEGEE. The DNA for the CDR3 is TGTGCCAGCAGCTTGGCCGACAGGATGAATGAAAAACTGTTTTTT. Protein: CASSLADRMNEKLFF.

This chain connects TRBV18 to TRBJ1-1, with D perhaps matching TRBD1 (6 bases). The germline V and J ends were trimmed by 6 bases and 5 bases, with 13 bases remaining between them. The CDR3 spans 13 residues. Germline V gene sequence: CDR1 KGHSH, CDR2 LQKENI. The CDR3 nucleotides are TGTGCCAGCTCCCACAACAGGGAAACTGAAGCTTTCTTT. It is translated as CASSHNRETEAFF.

The chain couples TRBV4-3 to TRBJ2-1; weak D call: TRBD2 (6 bases). Trimming shortened V by 3 bases and J by 3 bases, and 18 bases separated the two germline ends. Germline V gene lookup returns CDR1 LGHNA and CDR2 YSLEER. The CDR3 has 17 amino acids. This CDR3 is CASSHSGGKLGYNEQFF. The CDR3 nucleotides are TGCGCCAGCAGCCACTCGGGCGGGAAGCTCGGCTACAATGAGCAGTTCTTC.